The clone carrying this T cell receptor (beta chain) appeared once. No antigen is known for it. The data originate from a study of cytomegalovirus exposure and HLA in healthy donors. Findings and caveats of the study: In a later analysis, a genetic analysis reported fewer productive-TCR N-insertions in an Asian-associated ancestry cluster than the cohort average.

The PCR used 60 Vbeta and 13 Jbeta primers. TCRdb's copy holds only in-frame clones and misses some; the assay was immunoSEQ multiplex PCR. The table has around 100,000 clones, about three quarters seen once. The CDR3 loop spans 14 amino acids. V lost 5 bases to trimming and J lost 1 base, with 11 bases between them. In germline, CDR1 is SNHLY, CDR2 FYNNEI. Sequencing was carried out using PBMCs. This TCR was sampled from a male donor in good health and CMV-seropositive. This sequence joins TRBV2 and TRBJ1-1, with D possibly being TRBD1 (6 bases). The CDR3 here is CASSIRTANTEAFF. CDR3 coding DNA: TGTGCCAGCAGTATAAGGACAGCGAACACTGAAGCTTTCTTT.